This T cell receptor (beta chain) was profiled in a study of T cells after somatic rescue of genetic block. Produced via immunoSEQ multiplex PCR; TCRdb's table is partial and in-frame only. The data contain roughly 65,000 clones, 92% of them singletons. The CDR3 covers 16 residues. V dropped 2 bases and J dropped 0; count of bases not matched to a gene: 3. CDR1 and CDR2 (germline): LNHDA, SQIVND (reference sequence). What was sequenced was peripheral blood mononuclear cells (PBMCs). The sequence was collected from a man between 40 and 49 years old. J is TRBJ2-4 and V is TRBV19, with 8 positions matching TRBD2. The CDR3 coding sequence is TGTGCCAGTAGTATACCGGGACTAGGAGCCAAAAACATTCAGTACTTC. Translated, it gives CASSIPGLGAKNIQYF.